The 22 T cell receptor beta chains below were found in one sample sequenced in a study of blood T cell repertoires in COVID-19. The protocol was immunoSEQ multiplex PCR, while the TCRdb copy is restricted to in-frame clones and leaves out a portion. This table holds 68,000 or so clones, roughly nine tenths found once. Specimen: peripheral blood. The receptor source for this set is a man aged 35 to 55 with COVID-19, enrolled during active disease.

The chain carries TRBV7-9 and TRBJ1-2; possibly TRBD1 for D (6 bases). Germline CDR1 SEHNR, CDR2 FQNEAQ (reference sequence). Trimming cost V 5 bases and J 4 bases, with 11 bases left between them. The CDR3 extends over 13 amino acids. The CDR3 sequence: CASSPDSTYGYTF. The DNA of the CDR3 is TGTGCCAGCAGCCCGGACAGTACCTATGGCTACACCTTC.

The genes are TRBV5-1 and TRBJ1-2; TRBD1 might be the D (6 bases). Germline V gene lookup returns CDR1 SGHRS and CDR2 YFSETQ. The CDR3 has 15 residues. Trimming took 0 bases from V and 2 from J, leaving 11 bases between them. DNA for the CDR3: TGCGCCAGCAGCTTGGAGGCAGGGGCGAACTATGGCTACACCTTC. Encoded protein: CASSLEAGANYGYTF.

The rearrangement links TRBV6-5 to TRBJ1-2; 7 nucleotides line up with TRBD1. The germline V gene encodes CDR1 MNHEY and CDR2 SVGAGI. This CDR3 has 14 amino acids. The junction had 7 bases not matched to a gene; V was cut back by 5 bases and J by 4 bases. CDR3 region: CASSPTTGPYGYTF. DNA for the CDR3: TGTGCCAGCAGTCCTACGACAGGGCCCTATGGCTACACCTTC.

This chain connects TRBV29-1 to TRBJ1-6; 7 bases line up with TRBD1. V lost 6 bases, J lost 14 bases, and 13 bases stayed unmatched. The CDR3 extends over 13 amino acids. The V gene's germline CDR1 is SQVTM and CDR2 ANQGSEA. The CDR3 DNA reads TGCAGCGTGAGGACAGGTGGGGATGGAGCCCTCCACTTT. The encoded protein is CSVRTGGDGALHF.

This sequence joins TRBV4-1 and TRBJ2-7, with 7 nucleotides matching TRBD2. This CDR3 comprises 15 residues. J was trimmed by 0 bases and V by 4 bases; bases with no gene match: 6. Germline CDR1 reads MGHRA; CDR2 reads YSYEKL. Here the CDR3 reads CASSLTAGSSYEQYF. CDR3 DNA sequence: TGCGCCAGCAGCCTCACAGCGGGGAGCTCCTACGAGCAGTACTTC.

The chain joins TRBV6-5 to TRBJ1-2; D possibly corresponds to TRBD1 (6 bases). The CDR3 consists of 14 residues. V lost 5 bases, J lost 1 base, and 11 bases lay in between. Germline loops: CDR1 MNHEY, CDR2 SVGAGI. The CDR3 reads CASSRLQGNYGYTF. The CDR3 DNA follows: TGTGCCAGCAGTAGACTACAGGGTAACTATGGCTACACCTTC.

The chain's CDR3 is CASSLGQGAVRSYNEQFF. DNA of the CDR3: TGTGCCAGCAGCCTTGGACAGGGGGCAGTCCGCTCCTACAATGAGCAGTTCTTC. The J gene is TRBJ2-1, the V gene TRBV7-6; TRBD1 matches at 11 bases. CDR1 and CDR2 from the germline V gene are SGHVS and FNYEAQ. This CDR3 region has 18 residues. V shed 5 bases, J shed 0 bases, and the junction held 9 bases outside the gene matches.

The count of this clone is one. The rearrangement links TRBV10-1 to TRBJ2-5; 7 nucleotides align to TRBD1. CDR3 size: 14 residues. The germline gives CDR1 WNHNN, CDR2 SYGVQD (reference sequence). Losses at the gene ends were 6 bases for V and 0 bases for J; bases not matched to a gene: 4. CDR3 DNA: TGCGCCAGCAGCCCACAGGGGAACCAAGAGACCCAGTACTTC. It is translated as CASSPQGNQETQYF.

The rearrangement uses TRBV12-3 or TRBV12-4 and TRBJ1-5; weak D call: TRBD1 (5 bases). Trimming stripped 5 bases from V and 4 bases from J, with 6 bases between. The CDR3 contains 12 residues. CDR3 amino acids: CASSDRNQPQHF. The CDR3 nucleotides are TGTGCCAGCAGTGACAGAAATCAGCCCCAGCATTTT.

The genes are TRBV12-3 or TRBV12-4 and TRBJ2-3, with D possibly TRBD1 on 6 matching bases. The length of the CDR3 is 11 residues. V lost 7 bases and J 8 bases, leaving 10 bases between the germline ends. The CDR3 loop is CASTLGGTQYF. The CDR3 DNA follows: TGTGCCAGCACCCTAGGGGGTACGCAGTATTTT.

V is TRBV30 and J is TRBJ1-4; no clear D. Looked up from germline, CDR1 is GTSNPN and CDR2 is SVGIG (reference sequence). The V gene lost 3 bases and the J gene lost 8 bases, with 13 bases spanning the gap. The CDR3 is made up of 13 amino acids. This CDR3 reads CAWSSRRHEKLFF. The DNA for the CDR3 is TGTGCCTGGAGCTCTAGGCGGCACGAAAAACTGTTTTTT.

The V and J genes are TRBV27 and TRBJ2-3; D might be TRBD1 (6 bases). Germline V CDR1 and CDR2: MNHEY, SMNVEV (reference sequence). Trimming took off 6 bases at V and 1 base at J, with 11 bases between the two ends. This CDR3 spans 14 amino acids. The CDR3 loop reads CASSLTGRTDTQYF. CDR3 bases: TGTGCCAGCAGCCTGACAGGACGCACAGATACGCAGTATTTT.

CDR3 protein: CASSLTGNADTEAFF. CDR3 bases: TGTGCCAGCAGCTTAACCGGGAATGCGGACACTGAAGCTTTCTTT. The J gene is TRBJ1-1, the V gene TRBV7-6; D is uncertain. The germline V gene has CDR1 SGHVS and CDR2 FNYEAQ. The ends were cut back, 2 bases at V and 3 bases at J, with 13 bases in the middle. The CDR3 length is 15 residues.

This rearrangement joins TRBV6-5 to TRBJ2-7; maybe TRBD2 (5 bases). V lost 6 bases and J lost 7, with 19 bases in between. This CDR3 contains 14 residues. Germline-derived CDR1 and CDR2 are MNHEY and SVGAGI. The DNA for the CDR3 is TGTGCCAGCAGCGACGGGCCCAGCCCGGGGGAGCAGTACTTC. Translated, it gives CASSDGPSPGEQYF.

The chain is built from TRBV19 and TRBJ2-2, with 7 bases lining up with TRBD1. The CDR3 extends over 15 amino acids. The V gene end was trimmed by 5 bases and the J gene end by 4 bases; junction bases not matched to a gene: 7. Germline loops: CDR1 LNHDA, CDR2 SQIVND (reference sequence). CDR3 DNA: TGTGCCAGTAGTCCGCCAGGGGGAGTCACCGGGGAGCTGTTTTTT. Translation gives CASSPPGGVTGELFF.

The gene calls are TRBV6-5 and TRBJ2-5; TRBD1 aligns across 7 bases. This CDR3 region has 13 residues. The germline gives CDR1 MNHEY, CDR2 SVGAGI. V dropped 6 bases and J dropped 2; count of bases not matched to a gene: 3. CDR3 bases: TGTGCCAGCAGGCCGGGACAGCAAGAGACCCAGTACTTC. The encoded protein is CASRPGQQETQYF.

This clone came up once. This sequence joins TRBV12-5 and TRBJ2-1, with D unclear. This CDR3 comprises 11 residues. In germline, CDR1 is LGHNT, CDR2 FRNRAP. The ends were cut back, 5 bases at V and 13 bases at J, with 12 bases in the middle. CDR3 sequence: CASGRLSDQFF. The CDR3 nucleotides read TGTGCTAGTGGTCGACTGAGCGATCAGTTCTTC.

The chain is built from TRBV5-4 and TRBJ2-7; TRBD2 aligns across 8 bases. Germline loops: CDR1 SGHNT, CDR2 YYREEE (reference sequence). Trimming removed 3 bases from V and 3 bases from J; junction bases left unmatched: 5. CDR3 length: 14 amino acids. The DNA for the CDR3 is TGTGCCAGCAGCTCGGGACTAGGCGGCTACGAGCAGTACTTC. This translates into CASSSGLGGYEQYF.

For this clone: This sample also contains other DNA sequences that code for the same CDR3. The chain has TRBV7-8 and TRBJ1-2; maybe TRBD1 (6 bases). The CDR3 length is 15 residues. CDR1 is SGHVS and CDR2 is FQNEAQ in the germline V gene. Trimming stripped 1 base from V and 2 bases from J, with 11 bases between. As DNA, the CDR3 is TGTGCCAGCAGCTTAGGGGGAACAGGGAACTATGGCTACACCTTC. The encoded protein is CASSLGGTGNYGYTF.

The CDR3 sequence: CASGLYPGNTEAFF. CDR3 nucleotides: TGTGCTAGTGGTCTATACCCCGGGAACACTGAAGCTTTCTTT. V gene TRBV12-5 combines with J gene TRBJ1-1, with D hard to call. CDR1 LGHNT and CDR2 FRNRAP come from the germline V gene. V gave up 5 bases and J gave up 1 base, with 11 bases separating them. This CDR3 spans 14 amino acids.

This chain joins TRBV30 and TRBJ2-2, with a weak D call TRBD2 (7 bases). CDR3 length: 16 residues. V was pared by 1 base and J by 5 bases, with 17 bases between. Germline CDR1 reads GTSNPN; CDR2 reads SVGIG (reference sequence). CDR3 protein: CAWSGAGALGTGELFF. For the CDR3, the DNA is TGTGCCTGGAGTGGGGCGGGGGCCTTAGGTACCGGGGAGCTGTTTTTT.

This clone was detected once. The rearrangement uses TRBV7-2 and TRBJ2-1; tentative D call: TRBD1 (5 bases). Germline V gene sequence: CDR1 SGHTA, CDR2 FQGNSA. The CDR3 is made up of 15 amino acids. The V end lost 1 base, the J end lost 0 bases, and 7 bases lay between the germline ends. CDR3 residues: CASSLDRSSYNEQFF. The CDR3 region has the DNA TGTGCCAGCAGCTTAGACAGGAGCTCCTACAATGAGCAGTTCTTC.